This TCR beta chain was sequenced for a study of tumor-infiltrating lymphocytes in oesophageal squamous cell carcinoma. This CDR3 has 12 residues. V lost 2 bases to trimming and J lost 5 bases, with 6 bases between them. Germline V gene data show CDR1 as SGHNT and CDR2 as YENEEA. TCRdb re-derived calls from the PCR reads in MiXCR, one entry per CDR3 protein. The table records over 8,000 distinct CDR3 sequences, over 55% of them present only once. This clonotype was counted between two and nine times. Sequences were obtained from esophageal tumor tissue. This clonotype originated in a female donor with esophageal squamous cell carcinoma. The V and J genes are TRBV11-3 and TRBJ1-1; unclear D gene. The DNA for the CDR3 is TGTGCCAGCAGCTTAAGCAGGACTGAAGCTTTCTTT. It translates to CASSLSRTEAFF.